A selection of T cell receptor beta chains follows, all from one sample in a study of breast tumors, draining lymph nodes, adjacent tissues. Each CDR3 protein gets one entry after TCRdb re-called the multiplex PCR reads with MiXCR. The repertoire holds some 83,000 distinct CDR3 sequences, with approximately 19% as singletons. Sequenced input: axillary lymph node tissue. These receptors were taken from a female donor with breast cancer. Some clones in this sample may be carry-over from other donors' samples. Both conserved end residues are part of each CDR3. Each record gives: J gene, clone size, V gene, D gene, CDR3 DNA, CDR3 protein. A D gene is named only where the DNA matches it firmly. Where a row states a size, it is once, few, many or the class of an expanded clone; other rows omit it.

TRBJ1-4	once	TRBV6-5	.	TGTGCCAGCAGGCTCCTGGGGGCTACTAATGAAAACCTGTTTTTT	CASRLLGATNENLFF
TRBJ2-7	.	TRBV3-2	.	TGTGCCAGCAGCCAAGGGGACAAGGGAATCTGCGAGCAGTACTTC	CASSQGDKGICEQYF
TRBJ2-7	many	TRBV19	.	TGTGCCAGTAGTCGCGGGAAACTCTCCTACGAGCAGTACTTC	CASSRGKLSYEQYF
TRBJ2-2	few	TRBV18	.	TGTGCCAGCCACCGGGGCACCGGGGAGCTGTTTTTT	CASHRGTGELFF
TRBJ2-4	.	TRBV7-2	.	TGTGCCAGCAGCACCCAGGGCGACATTCAGTACTTC	CASSTQGDIQYF
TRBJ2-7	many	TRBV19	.	TGTGCCAGTAGTCCCGGGGGACCCTGGAGCTCCTACGAGCAGTACTTC	CASSPGGPWSSYEQYF
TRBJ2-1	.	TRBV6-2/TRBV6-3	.	TGTGCCAGCAGGCGAGAGGACTATCGGTACGATGAGCAGTTCTTC	CASRREDYRYDEQFF
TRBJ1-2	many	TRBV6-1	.	TGTGCCAGCAGTGGTTTTCCTCGATATAACTATGGCTACACCTTC	CASSGFPRYNYGYTF
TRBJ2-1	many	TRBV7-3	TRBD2	TGTGCCAGCAGCTCAGAGGCGCGGGAGGGAATGCCAAATGAGCAGTTCTTC	CASSSEAREGMPNEQFF
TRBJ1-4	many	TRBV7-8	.	TGTGCCAGCAGCTCCTCCGGAGAGGCCCGGGGCGAAAAACTGTTTTTT	CASSSSGEARGEKLFF
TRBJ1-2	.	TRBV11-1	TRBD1	TGTGCCAGCAGCTTTGACAGGGAAGCTGGCTACACCTTC	CASSFDREAGYTF
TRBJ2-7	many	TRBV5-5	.	TGTGCCAGCAGCCCTGGGGGCGAGCAGTACTTC	CASSPGGEQYF
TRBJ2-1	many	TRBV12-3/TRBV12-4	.	TGTGCCAGCGGACGTGGAAGAGGTTGGGATGAGCAGTTCTTC	CASGRGRGWDEQFF
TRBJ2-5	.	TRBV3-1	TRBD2	TGTGCCAGCAGCCCGGGGGGACTAGCGGGGCAAGAGACCCAGTACTTC	CASSPGGLAGQETQYF
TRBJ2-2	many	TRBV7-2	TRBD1	TGTGCCAGCAGCCCGGGACAGACAAGAACCGGGGAGCTGTTTTTT	CASSPGQTRTGELFF
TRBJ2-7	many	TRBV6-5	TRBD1	TGTGCCAGCAGTTTTCAGGGGGCTTCCTACGAGCAGTACTTC	CASSFQGASYEQYF
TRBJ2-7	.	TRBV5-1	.	TGCGCCAGCAGCTTGGGAACGAGCGCCTACGAGCAGTACTTC	CASSLGTSAYEQYF
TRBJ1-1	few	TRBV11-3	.	TGTGCCAGCAGCTTATCGGGGGATGGCACTGAAGCTTTCTTT	CASSLSGDGTEAFF
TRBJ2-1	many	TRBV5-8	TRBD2	TGTGCCAGCAGCCCGGGGGGGTTTGGGCGGAATGAGCAGTTCTTC	CASSPGGFGRNEQFF
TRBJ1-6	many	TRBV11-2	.	TGTGCCAGCAGCCCCGCCTCGGGGGGGACTAGGCGGACACCCCTCCACTTT	CASSPASGGTRRTPLHF
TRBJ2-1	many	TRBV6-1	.	TGTGCCAGCCTCCCCCGGTACCGGTACAATGAGCAGTTCTTC	CASLPRYRYNEQFF
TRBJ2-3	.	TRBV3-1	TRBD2	TGTGCCAGCAGCCAAGGGCTAGCGGGAGGGAACACAGATACGCAGTATTTT	CASSQGLAGGNTDTQYF
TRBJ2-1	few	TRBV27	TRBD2	TGTGCCAGCAAAGGCACTAGCGGGATTAGCTATGAGCAGTTCTTC	CASKGTSGISYEQFF
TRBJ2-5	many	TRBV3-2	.	TGTGCCAGCAGCCAAGCCACCAGCCAAGAGACCCAGTACTTC	CASSQATSQETQYF